A single sample gave rise to the 6 T cell receptor beta chains below, sequenced in a study of blood T cell repertoires in COVID-19. Profiled with immunoSEQ multiplex PCR; TCRdb holds only in-frame clones, not every one. Here the sample spans more than 65,000 clones, approximately 75% being singletons. The sequenced sample was peripheral blood. These receptors all come from a human donor in a cohort sampled during active COVID-19.

In regard to this clone: Mismatch with germline at one junction end may stem from a read error. This rearrangement joins TRBV7-9 to TRBJ2-1, with 10 positions matching TRBD2. CDR1 and CDR2 (germline): SEHNR, FQNEAQ (reference sequence). The CDR3 length is 16 residues. CDR3 sequence: CASSVAGGTSYNEQFF. The CDR3 DNA reads as TGTGCCAGCAGCGTAGCGGGAGGTACCAGTTACAATGAGCAGTTCTTC.

This chain links TRBV5-1 with TRBJ2-1, with 8 bases identical to TRBD2. The CDR3 sequence is 15 residues long. Germline V CDR1 and CDR2: SGHRS, YFSETQ. The V segment lost 2 bases and the J segment 7 bases; nucleotides outside the gene matches: 8. CDR3 region: CASSFRRGVWNEQFF. The CDR3 region has the DNA TGCGCCAGCAGCTTTAGGCGGGGGGTGTGGAATGAGCAGTTCTTC. The variable domain in full, completed from reference TRBV5-1 and TRBJ2-1, reads KAGVTQTPRYLIKTRGQQVTLSCSPISGHRSVSWYQQTPGQGLQFLFEYFSETQRNKGNFPGRFSGRQFSNSRSEMNVSTLELGDSALYLCASSFRRGVWNEQFFGPGTRLTVL.

This clone was found a few times. The V gene is TRBV3-1 (or the pseudogene TRBV3-2), the J gene TRBJ2-3, with 7 bases aligning to TRBD2. V gave up 5 bases and J gave up 0 bases; unmatched junction bases: 5. The germline V gene has CDR1 LGHDT and CDR2 YNNKEL (reference sequence). This CDR3 has 15 amino acids. CDR3: CASSMAGVSTDTQYF. The CDR3 DNA is TGTGCCAGCAGCATGGCGGGAGTTAGCACAGATACGCAGTATTTT.

This clone was picked up a small number of times. This chain connects TRBV2 to TRBJ2-5; D gene ambiguous. V was cut by 3 bases and J by 1 base, with 9 bases left in between. Germline CDR1 reads SNHLY; CDR2 reads FYNNEI. The CDR3 covers 14 residues. The CDR3 protein is CASSEELFQETQYF. The CDR3 DNA is TGTGCCAGCAGTGAGGAACTATTCCAAGAGACCCAGTACTTC.

The chain recombines TRBV21-1 with TRBJ1-6. TRBV21-1 is termed a pseudogene. The CDR3 spans 18 residues. As DNA, the CDR3 is TGTGCCAGCAGCAAAGGGGCCGGCGGGGCTGGTAATAATTCACCCCTCCACTTT. Its protein product is CASSKGAGGAGNNSPLHF.

V usage is TRBV13 and J usage is TRBJ2-7; TRBD2 matches at 7 bases. This CDR3 contains 18 residues. From germline, CDR1 is PRHDT and CDR2 FYEKMQ (reference sequence). V was pared by 5 bases and J by 2 bases, with 18 bases of the junction left unmatched. The CDR3 loop is CASSKKPPGGSIAYEQYF. In DNA, the CDR3 is TGTGCCAGCAGCAAAAAACCCCCTGGCGGGAGCATCGCCTACGAGCAGTACTTC.